The TCR beta chain described here comes from a study of T cell responses to AZD1222 COVID-19 vaccine. Whole-study findings and limits: Repertoires were sampled only after the peak T cell response. Two doses of AZD1222 preceded a rise in Spike-specific TCR breadth and depth. Donors were chiefly white British, with a greater number of females, and clonal diversity was perhaps underestimated.

V was trimmed by 0 bases and J by 6 bases, leaving 13 bases between them. This CDR3 has 15 amino acids. The germline V gene encodes CDR1 LGHNA and CDR2 YNFKEQ. The assay was immunoSEQ multiplex PCR, and TCRdb's table has in-frame clones only and misses some. The sample holds under 150,000 clones, 89% seen once. In the case of this clone: Antigen specificity is unknown.

V gene TRBV4-2 combines with J gene TRBJ2-3; D ambiguous. The starting material was peripheral blood, obtained 28 days after the second AZD1222 dose. This sequence originates from an adult who received the AZD1222 COVID-19 vaccine. This CDR3 reads CASSQDPQVADTQYF. As DNA, the CDR3 is TGTGCCAGCAGCCAAGACCCTCAAGTCGCGGATACGCAGTATTTT.